This entry is about one T cell receptor beta chain. This entry comes from a study of control samples from healthy donors and cancer patients. The CDR3 contains 14 residues. CDR1 MGHDK and CDR2 SYGVNS come from the germline V gene. Trimming took off 6 bases at V and 2 bases at J, with 13 bases between the two ends. Only in-frame clones appear in the TCRdb table, and some are missing; sequencing was by immunoSEQ multiplex PCR. Of approximately 100,000 clones listed, 88% are singletons. Sequencing was done on a sample of blood. The rearrangement links TRBV25-1 to TRBJ1-1; TRBD1 is a possible D gene (6 bases). This sequence was found in a man aged 30-40 years in good health. The CDR3 here is CASSIQGFNTEAFF. The CDR3 coding sequence is TGTGCCAGCAGCATACAGGGTTTTAACACTGAAGCTTTCTTT.